The 29 T cell receptor beta chains reported below all come from one sample, sequenced in a study of human T cells and chemical hapten exposure. Regarding time point: healthy volunteer bleed at 6 weeks. RNA extraction used unfractionated whole blood as the source of total RNA. Via MiXCR, TCRdb re-called the RACE reads, giving one row per CDR3 protein. The sample has 35,000 to 55,000 distinct CDR3 sequences; 3.7% are singletons. The sample comprised whole blood. The origin of the receptors is a human donor in good health. Some clones in this sample may be carry-over from other donors' samples.

At least ten counts were recorded for this clonotype. The genes are TRBV12-5 and TRBJ2-1; D remains ambiguous. From germline, CDR1 is LGHNT and CDR2 FRNRAP. The CDR3 extends over 16 amino acids. The ends were cut back, 1 base at V and 7 bases at J, with 17 bases in the middle. The CDR3 reads CASGLDVMILGNEQFF. Here the CDR3 DNA reads TGTGCTAGTGGTTTGGACGTTATGATTTTGGGGAATGAGCAGTTCTTC.

This clonotype has a count of ten or more. V is TRBV9 and J is TRBJ2-7; D is unresolved. This CDR3 comprises 13 residues. The germline CDR1 and CDR2 sequences are SGDLS and YYNGEE. The V end lost 5 bases, the J end lost 2 bases, and 11 bases lay between the germline ends. The CDR3 bases are TGTGCCAGCAGTGCCACTCCCGCCTACGAGCAGTACTTC. Its translation is CASSATPAYEQYF.

This clonotype was recorded at least ten times. The V call is TRBV7-9, the J call TRBJ2-3, with no clear D. Trimming took off 2 bases at V and 6 bases at J, with 6 bases between the two ends. Germline-derived CDR1 and CDR2 are SEHNR and FQNEAQ (reference sequence). The CDR3 loop spans 12 amino acids. CDR3 DNA sequence: TGTGCCAGCAGCTTATACGCGGATACGCAGTATTTT. Translating it yields CASSLYADTQYF.

This clonotype occurred a few times. The chain recombines TRBV4-1 with TRBJ2-7, with D hard to call. Germline V gene lookup returns CDR1 MGHRA and CDR2 YSYEKL. V lost 3 bases and J 5 bases, leaving 23 bases between the germline ends. The CDR3 totals 17 residues. The CDR3, as DNA: TGCGCCAGCAGCCACACAGTCGCCCGGATTCAATCACACGAGCAGTACTTC. Residues: CASSHTVARIQSHEQYF.

This clonotype has a count of ten or more. V and J are TRBV7-2 and TRBJ1-1; D possibly corresponds to TRBD1 (6 bases). The CDR3 has 13 amino acids. Trimming removed 5 bases at V and 3 bases at J, with 10 bases between. Germline V lookup: CDR1 SGHTA, CDR2 FQGNSA. The CDR3 DNA reads TGTGCCAGCAGCCAACAGGGTTACACTGAAGCTTTCTTT. Amino acids: CASSQQGYTEAFF.

There are many counts of this clonotype. The chain uses TRBV5-5 and TRBJ2-6; 7 bases are a match to TRBD1. The CDR3 is made up of 17 amino acids. V shed 4 bases, J shed 0 bases, and the junction held 7 bases outside the gene matches. Germline V gene sequence: CDR1 SGHKS, CDR2 YYEKEE (reference sequence). The CDR3 DNA sequence: TGTGCCAGCAGCACGACAGGGCCCGTCTCTGGGGCCAACGTCCTGACTTTC. It encodes CASSTTGPVSGANVLTF.

This clonotype was counted many times. The CDR3 protein is CASSLYSLVGGEQFF. The DNA of the CDR3 is TGCGCCAGCAGCTTGTATAGCCTCGTAGGAGGTGAGCAGTTCTTC. The rearrangement uses TRBV5-1 and TRBJ2-1; possible D gene TRBD2, 5 bases. The CDR3 length is 15 residues. Germline-derived CDR1 and CDR2 are SGHRS and YFSETQ. V was pared by 1 base and J by 9 bases, with 17 bases between.

This clonotype was detected a few times. The CDR3, as DNA: TGTGCCAGCAGGACCGCGGGACTAGCTTTGAGTCTAGCCAAAAACATTCAGTACTTC. Protein sequence: CASRTAGLALSLAKNIQYF. This chain links TRBV6-2 or TRBV6-3 with TRBJ2-4; 9 nucleotides align to TRBD2. Germline CDR1 reads MNHEY; CDR2 reads SVGEGT. The CDR3 is 19 amino acids. V gave up 6 bases and J gave up 0 bases; unmatched junction bases: 15.

The chain joins TRBV7-9 to TRBJ2-7; D is possibly TRBD1 (5 bases). This CDR3 has 12 amino acids. Germline V gene sequence: CDR1 SEHNR, CDR2 FQNEAQ (reference sequence). The V gene lost 5 bases and the J gene lost 4 bases, with 9 bases spanning the gap. The CDR3 protein is CASSQGPYEQYF. The CDR3 coding sequence is TGTGCCAGCAGCCAGGGCCCTTACGAGCAGTACTTC.

This clonotype showed up just a few times. The V and J genes are TRBV10-2 and TRBJ2-1; no reliable D call. In germline, CDR1 is WSHSY, CDR2 SAAADI. The ends were cut back, 4 bases at V and 5 bases at J, with 12 bases in the middle. This CDR3 has 14 amino acids. The CDR3 nucleotides are TGCGCCAGCAGTGTTGTCAAAAGGAACAATGAGCAGTTCTTC. As protein: CASSVVKRNNEQFF.

This clonotype appeared many times. The chain carries TRBV28 and TRBJ2-5; D is perhaps TRBD1 (6 bases). Germline-derived CDR1 and CDR2 are MDHEN and SYDVKM. CDR3 length: 13 residues. V shed 7 bases and J shed 4 bases, with 13 bases lying between them. CDR3 residues: CASNNRVTETQYF. In DNA form, the CDR3 reads TGTGCCAGCAACAACAGGGTTACAGAGACCCAGTACTTC.

This clonotype was found a few times. The V call is TRBV7-2, the J call TRBJ2-7, with TRBD2 as a possible D gene (6 bases). Trimming left V 5 bases short and J 3 bases short, with 20 bases between. Germline V gives CDR1 SGHTA, CDR2 FQGNSA. There are 16 residues in the CDR3. In DNA, the CDR3 is TGTGCCAGCAGCCACCCCCCGGGGCCCGGGGGCTACGAGCAGTACTTC. Amino acid sequence: CASSHPPGPGGYEQYF.

In regard to this clonotype: A single base separates this from a much larger clone, so it may be a read error. This chain joins TRBV7-3 and TRBJ2-1, with 8 positions matching TRBD2. Germline V CDR1 and CDR2: SGHTA, FQGTGA. CDR3 size: 16 residues. The CDR3 DNA reads as TGTGCCAGCGGCTTAGGGACGGGCGGGAGGAGGAATGAGCAGTTCTTC. Protein sequence: CASGLGTGGRRNEQFF.

This clonotype was detected many times. The rearrangement uses TRBV7-9 and TRBJ1-6; D not resolved. Germline V gene sequence: CDR1 SEHNR, CDR2 FQNEAQ (reference sequence). This CDR3 region has 13 residues. Between the trimmed V and J ends, which lost 0 bases and 9 bases, there was a span of 6 bases. CDR3 DNA sequence: TGTGCCAGCAGCTTAGCCGACCTTTCACCCCTCCACTTT. Translated: CASSLADLSPLHF.

This clonotype was counted at least ten times. V usage is TRBV3-1 and J usage is TRBJ2-1; 15 nucleotides line up with TRBD2. The length of the CDR3 is 20 residues. V was pared by 4 bases and J by 3 bases, with 13 bases of the junction left unmatched. Germline values: CDR1 LGHDT, CDR2 YNNKEL (reference sequence). The CDR3 protein is CASSRNHGTSGRSIYNEQFF. The CDR3, as DNA: TGTGCCAGCAGCCGGAACCACGGGACTAGCGGGAGGTCAATCTACAATGAGCAGTTCTTC.

This clonotype is medium-sized (0.01 to 0.1%). This chain links TRBV7-9 with TRBJ1-1; 9 nucleotides align to TRBD1. The CDR3 runs to 15 residues. Per germline, CDR1 SEHNR and CDR2 FQNEAQ (reference sequence). V shed 4 bases, J shed 1 base, and the junction held 4 bases outside the gene matches. CDR3 sequence reads: CASSSRTGENTEAFF. In DNA, the CDR3 is TGTGCCAGCAGCTCCCGGACAGGGGAGAACACTGAAGCTTTCTTT. The entire variable domain, with the rest obtained from reference TRBV7-9 and TRBJ1-1, is as follows: DTGVSQNPRHKITKRGQNVTFRCDPISEHNRLYWYRQTLGQGPEFLTYFQNEAQLEKSRLLSDRFSAERPKGSFSTLEIQRTEQGDSAMYLCASSSRTGENTEAFFGQGTRLTVV.

This clonotype has a handful of counts. V usage is TRBV24-1 and J usage is TRBJ1-5, with D unresolved. The germline V gene has CDR1 KGHDR and CDR2 SFDVKD. Deletions cut 0 bases from V and 1 base from J, with 9 bases between. The CDR3 is 16 residues long. DNA for the CDR3: TGTGCCACCAGTGATTTGCGGGTTAGAAGCAATCAGCCCCAGCATTTT. Residues: CATSDLRVRSNQPQHF.

This clonotype was seen at least ten times. This sequence joins TRBV12-3 or TRBV12-4 and TRBJ1-1; unclear D gene. The CDR3 is 13 residues long. Trimming pared 1 base from V and 0 bases from J, leaving 3 bases between. CDR3 amino acids: CASSLGLNTEAFF. Written as DNA, the CDR3 is TGTGCCAGCAGTTTAGGGTTGAACACTGAAGCTTTCTTT.

This clonotype was counted at least ten times. The genes are TRBV2 and TRBJ2-3; 8 nucleotides align to TRBD2. Germline CDR1 reads SNHLY; CDR2 reads FYNNEI. The CDR3 is made up of 14 amino acids. With V trimmed by 6 bases and J by 7 bases, 9 bases remained unmatched. The CDR3 loop is CASSGDGGGNTQYF. The CDR3 region has the DNA TGTGCCAGCAGCGGGGACGGGGGGGGCAATACGCAGTATTTT.

Comments on this clonotype: This may be a read error, as it is one base from a much larger clone. The chain couples TRBV3-1 to TRBJ1-6; a possible D gene is TRBD1 (6 bases). Germline V gene data show CDR1 as LGHDT and CDR2 as YNNKEL (reference sequence). This CDR3 spans 14 amino acids. CDR3 in amino acids: CASNQHREVSPLHF. The CDR3 bases are TGTGCCAGCAACCAACACAGGGAGGTCTCACCCCTCCACTTT.

This clonotype was seen repeatedly, ten times or more. This chain uses TRBV7-9 with TRBJ2-1; TRBD1 is a possible D gene (6 bases). This CDR3 region has 16 residues. Trimming stripped 8 bases from V and 7 bases from J, with 24 bases between. Germline lookup yields CDR1 SEHNR and CDR2 FQNEAQ (reference sequence). The CDR3 here is CASPGLTRGWLNEQFF. In DNA, the CDR3 is TGTGCCAGCCCGGGCCTGACAAGGGGGTGGTTGAATGAGCAGTTCTTC.

This clonotype has a count of ten or more. The genes are TRBV7-9 and TRBJ1-1; 7 nucleotides match TRBD1. The CDR3 consists of 16 residues. In germline, CDR1 is SEHNR, CDR2 FQNEAQ (reference sequence). V dropped 3 bases and J dropped 0; count of bases not matched to a gene: 7. The CDR3 DNA sequence: TGTGCCAGCAGCTTGCTGCGGGGACAGTTGAACACTGAAGCTTTCTTT. It is translated as CASSLLRGQLNTEAFF.

In its sample, this clonotype was seen many times. The J gene is TRBJ2-5, the V gene TRBV29-1; the D gene is possibly TRBD2 (5 bases). The CDR3 is made up of 11 amino acids. Germline V gives CDR1 SQVTM, CDR2 ANQGSEA. Trimming removed 7 bases at V and 5 bases at J, with 11 bases between. CDR3 in amino acids: CSERELETQYF. The CDR3 nucleotides read TGCAGCGAAAGGGAGTTGGAGACCCAGTACTTC.

This CDR3 reads CASKLTGEGLSGAFF. The CDR3 nucleotides are TGTGCCAGCAAACTAACAGGCGAAGGGCTAAGCGGAGCTTTCTTT. The rearrangement joins TRBV27 to TRBJ1-1; possible D gene TRBD1, 5 bases. The CDR3 totals 15 residues. The germline V and J ends were trimmed by 7 bases and 10 bases, with 25 bases remaining between them. Germline CDR1 is MNHEY and CDR2 is SMNVEV (reference sequence).

The DNA of the CDR3 is TGTGCCAGCAGTGAGGTCCCGAGGACTGAAGCTTTCTTT. Translating it yields CASSEVPRTEAFF. The chain is built from TRBV6-4 and TRBJ1-1, with D hard to call. V gave up 3 bases and J gave up 5 bases, with 10 bases separating them. The CDR3 runs 13 residues. Germline V gene lookup returns CDR1 MRHNA and CDR2 SNTAGT.

Many counts were recorded for this clonotype. The chain has TRBV28 and TRBJ1-3, with D unclear. Germline CDR1 is MDHEN and CDR2 is SYDVKM. There are 15 residues in the CDR3. Between the trimmed V and J ends, which lost 6 bases and 7 bases, there was a span of 19 bases. CDR3: CASSMVSRQDNTIYF. The CDR3 DNA reads TGTGCCAGCAGCATGGTGTCTCGTCAGGACAACACCATATATTTT.

This clonotype was counted at least ten times. The J gene is TRBJ1-1, the V gene TRBV4-1, with D uncertain. V was pared by 4 bases and J by 3 bases, with 15 bases between. Germline CDR1 reads MGHRA; CDR2 reads YSYEKL. The CDR3 has 15 amino acids. CDR3 loop: CASSRGEVAYTEAFF. The CDR3 DNA reads TGCGCCAGCAGCCGCGGCGAGGTGGCTTACACTGAAGCTTTCTTT.

This clonotype was detected ten times or more. The chain combines TRBV11-3 with TRBJ2-7; the match to TRBD1 covers 10 bases. Trimming at V came to 5 bases and at J to 1 base, leaving 11 bases not matched to a gene. The CDR3 length is 17 residues. Germline-derived CDR1 and CDR2 are SGHNT and YENEEA. This chain's CDR3 is CASSPGSGQGYSYEQYF. CDR3 nucleotide sequence: TGTGCCAGCAGCCCCGGGTCGGGACAGGGGTATTCCTACGAGCAGTACTTC.

This clonotype was detected many times. The chain has TRBV5-1 and TRBJ1-1; D is ambiguous. Trimming stripped 2 bases from V and 0 bases from J, with 11 bases between. The CDR3 is made up of 15 amino acids. From germline, CDR1 is SGHRS and CDR2 YFSETQ. The CDR3 coding sequence is TGCGCCAGCAGCTTCGGTCCTGCCCTGAACACTGAAGCTTTCTTT. Protein: CASSFGPALNTEAFF. Supplemented by reference TRBV5-1 and TRBJ1-1, the full variable domain reads KAGVTQTPRYLIKTRGQQVTLSCSPISGHRSVSWYQQTPGQGLQFLFEYFSETQRNKGNFPGRFSGRQFSNSRSEMNVSTLELGDSALYLCASSFGPALNTEAFFGQGTRLTVV.